These 25 T cell receptor beta chains originate from one sample sequenced in a study of cytomegalovirus exposure and HLA in healthy donors. PCR involved 60 Vbeta and 13 Jbeta primers. The data were produced by immunoSEQ multiplex PCR, yet TCRdb's version contains in-frame clones alone and is incomplete. The sample includes some 120,000 clones, approximately 80% of them seen just once. Sequencing was done on a sample of PBMCs. Receptor source: a man aged 50 to 60 in good health and CMV-seronegative.

In DNA, the CDR3 is TGCAGCGTCCGACAGACACTCTTTGCAGAGCAGTTCTTC. As protein: CSVRQTLFAEQFF. The chain carries TRBV29-1 and TRBJ2-1, with D maybe TRBD1 (5 bases). With 6 bases removed from V and 10 bases from J, the gap between germline ends came to 19 bases. The CDR3 totals 13 residues. Looked up from germline, CDR1 is SQVTM and CDR2 is ANQGSEA.

In its sample, this clone was seen once. V gene TRBV14 combines with J gene TRBJ1-2; TRBD1 might be the D (5 bases). The germline V gene encodes CDR1 SGHDN and CDR2 FVKESK. The CDR3 runs to 16 residues. The ends were cut back, 0 bases at V and 6 bases at J, with 17 bases in the middle. CDR3 amino acids: CASSQDSPDLGHGYTF. The CDR3 DNA sequence: TGTGCCAGCAGCCAAGACTCTCCGGATCTGGGGCATGGCTACACCTTC.

V and J are TRBV18 and TRBJ2-1, with D unclear. Trimming shortened V by 1 base and J by 4 bases, and 5 bases separated the two germline ends. Germline CDR1 KGHSH, CDR2 LQKENI. The CDR3 is made up of 13 amino acids. For the CDR3, the DNA is TGTGCCAGCTCACCACTCTCTTACAATGAGCAGTTCTTC. Translation: CASSPLSYNEQFF.

The chain carries TRBV25-1 and TRBJ1-2; D possibly corresponds to TRBD1 (5 bases). CDR3 length: 15 residues. Germline V lookup: CDR1 MGHDK, CDR2 SYGVNS. V was clipped by 0 bases and J by 6 bases, with 14 bases between them. The CDR3 spells CASSEYRAGLNGYTF. The CDR3 nucleotides read TGTGCCAGCAGTGAATATAGAGCAGGGCTTAATGGCTACACCTTC.

This clone showed up just once. The rearrangement joins TRBV11-2 to TRBJ1-3; D not certain. CDR3 length: 14 amino acids. CDR1 SGHAT and CDR2 FQNNGV come from the germline V gene. V was trimmed by 1 base and J by 2 bases, leaving 6 bases between them. The CDR3 loop reads CASSLVQAGNTIYF. CDR3 coding DNA: TGTGCCAGCAGCTTAGTGCAGGCTGGAAACACCATATATTTT. Based on the CDR3 plus reference TRBV11-2 and TRBJ1-3, the full variable domain is EAGVAQSPRYKIIEKRQSVAFWCNPISGHATLYWYQQILGQGPKLLIQFQNNGVVDDSQLPKDRFSAERLKGVDSTLKIQPAKLEDSAVYLCASSLVQAGNTIYFGEGSWLTVV.

A remark on this clone: The same CDR3 is also encoded by other DNA sequences in this sample. V is TRBV7-2 and J is TRBJ2-7, with D possibly being TRBD2 (7 bases). V lost 3 bases and J 4 bases, leaving 13 bases between the germline ends. In germline, CDR1 is SGHTA, CDR2 FQGNSA. The CDR3 contains 14 residues. CDR3 DNA sequence: TGTGCCAGCAGCTTCGGCGGGGGCAGGTACGAGCAGTACTTC. It is translated as CASSFGGGRYEQYF.

The chain is built from TRBV11-2 and TRBJ2-1; 11 bases agree with TRBD2. V gave up 3 bases and J gave up 4 bases; unmatched junction bases: 2. Germline loops: CDR1 SGHAT, CDR2 FQNNGV. CDR3 length: 15 amino acids. CDR3 in DNA: TGTGCCAGCAGCTTCGGGACTAGCGGATACAATGAGCAGTTCTTC. Protein: CASSFGTSGYNEQFF. The variable domain in full, completed from reference TRBV11-2 and TRBJ2-1, reads EAGVAQSPRYKIIEKRQSVAFWCNPISGHATLYWYQQILGQGPKLLIQFQNNGVVDDSQLPKDRFSAERLKGVDSTLKIQPAKLEDSAVYLCASSFGTSGYNEQFFGPGTRLTVL.

The chain joins TRBV28 to TRBJ1-1; no reliable D call. The CDR3 spans 12 residues. V was cut by 3 bases and J by 7 bases, with 9 bases left in between. Per germline, CDR1 MDHEN and CDR2 SYDVKM. The CDR3 reads CASSFRLFEAFF. In DNA form, the CDR3 reads TGTGCCAGCAGTTTCCGACTGTTTGAAGCTTTCTTT.

This rearrangement joins TRBV2 to TRBJ2-4; possible D gene TRBD1, 6 bases. The CDR3 sequence is 15 residues long. V was trimmed by 5 bases and J by 0 bases, leaving 11 bases between them. Germline V gene data show CDR1 as SNHLY and CDR2 as FYNNEI. CDR3 bases: TGTGCCAGCAGTTTTACAGGGATAGCCAAAAACATTCAGTACTTC. It is translated as CASSFTGIAKNIQYF.

This sequence joins TRBV4-3 and TRBJ2-1; 10 nucleotides line up with TRBD2. From germline, CDR1 is LGHNA and CDR2 YSLEER. The CDR3 consists of 16 residues. Losses at the gene ends were 0 bases for V and 4 bases for J; bases not matched to a gene: 3. In DNA form, the CDR3 reads TGCGCCAGCAGCCAAGAGACAGCGGGAGGGTACAATGAGCAGTTCTTC. This encodes CASSQETAGGYNEQFF.

This rearrangement joins TRBV14 to TRBJ1-1, with 7 positions matching TRBD1. Per germline, CDR1 SGHDN and CDR2 FVKESK. The CDR3 length is 13 residues. With V trimmed by 8 bases and J by 0 bases, 3 bases remained unmatched. CDR3 sequence reads: CASAQGMNTEAFF. CDR3 sequence (DNA): TGTGCCAGCGCACAGGGGATGAACACTGAAGCTTTCTTT.

A remark on this clone: One end of the junction fails to match germline, which may point to a read error. The chain is built from TRBV4-2 and TRBJ1-2, with D perhaps TRBD1 (5 bases). Per the germline V gene, CDR1 is LGHNA and CDR2 is YNFKEQ. The CDR3 length is 16 residues. The chain's CDR3 is CASSQDGAKSNYGYPF. Here the CDR3 DNA reads TGTGCCAGCAGCCAAGATGGGGCAAAAAGTAACTATGGCTACCCCTTC.

The chain employs TRBV6-1 and TRBJ1-1, with 9 positions matching TRBD1. The length of the CDR3 is 13 residues. Unmatched junction bases numbered 10, after V lost 9 bases and J lost 8 bases. Germline lookup yields CDR1 MNHNS and CDR2 SASEGT. CDR3 DNA sequence: TGTGCCAGTGGGGACAGGGCCTATCTCGAAGCTTTCTTT. It specifies CASGDRAYLEAFF.

The chain has TRBV6-5 and TRBJ2-1, with 16 bases aligning to TRBD2. The CDR3 has 16 amino acids. Germline trimming cut 2 bases from V and 13 bases from J; bases unmatched to any gene: 8. The germline gives CDR1 MNHEY, CDR2 SVGAGI. CDR3 loop: CASSYRTGTSGRAQFF. CDR3 DNA: TGTGCCAGCAGTTACCGTACCGGGACTAGCGGGAGGGCCCAGTTCTTC.

With respect to this clone: At one boundary the junction diverges from the germline segment, which might be a read error. This chain links TRBV4-3 with TRBJ2-3; a weak D match, TRBD1 (5 bases). The CDR3 length is 15 residues. In germline, CDR1 is LGHNA, CDR2 YSLEER. The CDR3 bases are TGCACCAGCAGCCAAGATGACAGAAACACAGATACGCAGTATTTT. Protein product: CTSSQDDRNTDTQYF.

J is TRBJ2-7 and V is TRBV28, with D possibly TRBD2 on 5 matching bases. V shed 3 bases and J shed 3 bases, with 9 bases lying between them. This CDR3 is 13 amino acids long. Germline CDR1 is MDHEN and CDR2 is SYDVKM. The CDR3 loop reads CASSLASIYEQYF. Written as DNA, the CDR3 is TGTGCCAGCAGTTTGGCTAGCATCTACGAGCAGTACTTC. Supplemented by reference TRBV28 and TRBJ2-7, the full variable domain reads DVKVTQSSRYLVKRTGEKVFLECVQDMDHENMFWYRQDPGLGLRLIYFSYDVKMKEKGDIPEGYSVSREKKERFSLILESASTNQTSMYLCASSLASIYEQYFGPGTRLTVT.

V gene TRBV6-6 combines with J gene TRBJ1-1; the match to TRBD1 covers 8 bases. From germline, CDR1 is MNHNY and CDR2 SVGAGI (reference sequence). This CDR3 comprises 15 residues. Trimming took 5 bases from V and 3 from J; bases not matched to a gene: 8. As DNA, the CDR3 is TGTGCCAGCAGTCTTCAACAGGGGGTGTACACTGAAGCTTTCTTT. Its protein is CASSLQQGVYTEAFF.

The chain recombines TRBV6-4 with TRBJ2-1, with D possibly matching TRBD1 (6 bases). The CDR3 has 13 amino acids. Germline CDR1 reads MRHNA; CDR2 reads SNTAGT. V lost 4 bases, J lost 12 bases, and 16 bases lay in between. CDR3 in DNA: TGTGCCAGCAGTGCTAACAGGGAAAGTGTGCAGTTCTTC. Protein product: CASSANRESVQFF.

The chain links TRBV6-1 to TRBJ2-1; D may be TRBD2 (5 bases). V lost 2 bases to trimming and J lost 0 bases, with 11 bases between them. Per the germline V gene, CDR1 is MNHNS and CDR2 is SASEGT. The CDR3 spans 16 residues. For the CDR3, the DNA is TGTGCCAGCAGTGAACACCCGGGGAGCTCCTACAATGAGCAGTTCTTC. Translated: CASSEHPGSSYNEQFF.

The gene calls are TRBV7-9 and TRBJ1-2; possibly TRBD1 for D (5 bases). The CDR3 totals 14 residues. Per germline, CDR1 SEHNR and CDR2 FQNEAQ (reference sequence). With 2 bases removed from V and 0 bases from J, the gap between germline ends came to 7 bases. This chain's CDR3 is CASSLSGPNYGYTF. In DNA form, the CDR3 reads TGTGCCAGCAGCTTATCAGGGCCTAACTATGGCTACACCTTC.

This sequence joins TRBV4-2 and TRBJ2-3; 7 bases agree with TRBD1. This CDR3 is 19 amino acids long. After removal of 0 bases from V and 2 bases from J, the junction contained 14 bases not matched to a gene. Germline CDR1 LGHNA, CDR2 YNFKEQ. The CDR3 nucleotides read TGTGCCAGCAGCCAAGATATGTTAAGGGGGACAGATGACACAGATACGCAGTATTTT. Translating gives CASSQDMLRGTDDTDTQYF.

This chain connects TRBV4-3 to TRBJ2-7; 15 positions agree with TRBD2. With 3 bases clipped from V and 2 bases from J, the junction kept 11 bases outside the gene matches. Germline V gives CDR1 LGHNA, CDR2 YSLEER. This CDR3 comprises 19 residues. The CDR3 nucleotides read TGCGCCAGCAGCCATCTCCTTCCGGGACTAGCGGGGGGAACCTACGAGCAGTACTTC. Translation gives CASSHLLPGLAGGTYEQYF.

This clone was observed a single time. The V call is TRBV27, the J call TRBJ1-1; D is possibly TRBD1 (5 bases). The V and J ends lost 5 bases and 0 bases respectively, with 19 bases between them. Per the germline V gene, CDR1 is MNHEY and CDR2 is SMNVEV (reference sequence). The CDR3 runs 17 residues. CDR3 residues: CASSEDRTRFMNTEAFF. In nucleotides, the CDR3 is TGTGCCAGCAGTGAAGATCGGACACGCTTCATGAACACTGAAGCTTTCTTT.

The genes are TRBV4-2 and TRBJ2-5; 7 bases are a match to TRBD1. This CDR3 is built from 15 residues. The J segment lost 4 bases and the V segment lost 0 bases, leaving 5 bases of the junction unmatched. CDR1 is LGHNA, CDR2 YNFKEQ, per germline. For the CDR3, the DNA is TGTGCCAGCAGCCAAGAATGGGCAGGGGGAGAGACCCAGTACTTC. Protein: CASSQEWAGGETQYF.

The chain carries TRBV6-6 and TRBJ2-7, with D perhaps matching TRBD2 (6 bases). The CDR3 totals 14 residues. The ends were cut back, 8 bases at V and 6 bases at J, with 20 bases in the middle. CDR1 MNHNY and CDR2 SVGAGI come from the germline V gene (reference sequence). In DNA, the CDR3 is TGTGCCAGCCGAAAGCAGGAGGGGTTTGGCGAGCAGTACTTC. Residues: CASRKQEGFGEQYF.